The clone carrying this TCR beta chain has more than one count but fewer than ten. The antigen remains unidentified. This entry comes from a study of T cells after yellow fever vaccination. One entry per CDR3 protein results from TCRdb running MiXCR on the 5' RACE reads. The sample carries under 200,000 distinct CDR3 sequences, 8% to 13% recorded once. Germline V lookup: CDR1 SEHNR, CDR2 FQNEAQ (reference sequence). Deletions cut 7 bases from V and 7 bases from J, with 13 bases between. The CDR3 extends over 13 amino acids. Whole-study findings and limits: Faster peaking, at day 5 versus 15, marked a secondary response that was weaker.

The sequence was collected from a man between 18 and 35 years old who received the YFV17D yellow fever vaccine. This chain links TRBV7-9 with TRBJ1-4, with D perhaps TRBD1 (6 bases). The input for sequencing was CD8+ T cells sorted from PBMCs, taken 15 days after the yellow fever booster vaccination. CDR3 DNA sequence: TGTGCCAGCAACACAGGGATCGCTGAAAAACTGTTTTTT. Protein product: CASNTGIAEKLFF.